This TCR beta chain was found in a study of blood T cell repertoires in COVID-19. From germline, CDR1 is SGDLS and CDR2 YYNGEE. CDR3 length: 14 residues. V was pared by 0 bases and J by 4 bases, with 3 bases of the junction left unmatched. Generated by immunoSEQ multiplex PCR, the TCRdb table keeps only in-frame clones and is missing some. Here the sample spans some 390,000 clones, 80% to 90% being singletons. The chain uses TRBV9 and TRBJ1-2; TRBD1 agrees at 7 bases. Sequences were obtained from PBMCs or T cells enriched from blood (not recorded which). The clonotype was recovered from a man aged 25 to 40 who had recovered from COVID-19. In DNA, the CDR3 is TGTGCCAGCAGCGTAGTAGACAGGGCCTATGGCTACACCTTC. Residues: CASSVVDRAYGYTF.